This is a list of T cell receptor beta chains from one sample in a study of spatial heterogeneity in lung cancer. TCRdb called the 5' RACE reads again in MiXCR, with one record for every CDR3 protein. This table holds about 48,000 distinct CDR3 sequences, around 5.2% found once. Sequences were derived from PBMCs, sampled at surgery. The receptor source for this set is a male donor with early-stage non-small cell lung cancer. The CDR3 runs from the conserved cysteine through the conserved F or W. Fields, in order: V gene, clone size, J gene, D gene, CDR3 protein, CDR3 DNA. A D gene is named only where the DNA matches it firmly. A row's size may be missing; if present it is once, few, many or a size class.

TRBV12-3/TRBV12-4	many	TRBJ2-1	NA	CASSFSQEQFF	TGTGCCAGCAGTTTTTCGCAGGAGCAGTTCTTC
TRBV6-2/TRBV6-3	many	TRBJ1-1	NA	CASSSPQGKAFF	TGTGCCAGCAGTTCCCCCCAGGGGAAAGCTTTCTTT
TRBV6-2/TRBV6-3	few	TRBJ1-5	TRBD1	CASRDRVPNQPQHF	TGTGCCAGCAGGGACAGGGTCCCCAATCAGCCCCAGCATTTT
TRBV19	many	TRBJ1-4	NA	CASSSRLTEGFRF	TGTGCCAGTAGTTCCCGACTGACAGAAGGGTTTCGCTTT
TRBV19	many	TRBJ2-1	NA	CASTPDSFNEQFF	TGTGCCAGTACCCCGGACTCTTTCAATGAGCAGTTCTTC
TRBV12-3/TRBV12-4	many	TRBJ2-1	TRBD2	CASSQTARGLVMFF	TGTGCCAGCAGTCAAACTGCCCGGGGACTAGTAATGTTCTTC
TRBV7-8	NA	TRBJ2-1	TRBD2	CASSFSRGLAGVYNEQFF	TGTGCCAGCAGCTTCTCGAGGGGACTAGCGGGAGTCTACAATGAGCAGTTCTTC
TRBV4-2	many	TRBJ2-7	NA	CASSQSPPSVYEQYF	TGTGCCAGCAGCCAAAGCCCACCGTCAGTATACGAGCAGTACTTC
TRBV7-6	NA	TRBJ2-3	TRBD2	CASSHRLAATDTQYF	TGTGCCAGCAGCCACCGACTAGCGGCTACAGATACGCAGTATTTT
TRBV11-1	many	TRBJ1-2	TRBD1	CASSLSTDRGSYGYTF	TGTGCCAGCAGCTTATCAACGGACAGGGGTTCCTATGGCTACACCTTC
TRBV20-1	many	TRBJ1-4	TRBD1	CSASRDRGSTNEKLFF	TGCAGTGCTAGCCGGGACAGGGGGTCGACTAATGAAAAACTGTTTTTT
TRBV20-1	many	TRBJ2-3	NA	CSARDYRGNTQYF	TGCAGTGCTAGAGATTACCGCGGAAATACGCAGTATTTT
TRBV7-9	many	TRBJ2-1	TRBD1	CASSLVGTGVLDEQFF	TGTGCCAGCAGCTTAGTAGGGACAGGGGTGTTGGATGAGCAGTTCTTC
TRBV6-5	many	TRBJ1-6	NA	CASSRGGGQSPLHF	TGTGCCAGCAGCCGGGGGGGTGGGCAGTCACCCCTCCACTTT
TRBV7-7	many	TRBJ2-5	NA	CASSLGGTQYF	TGTGCCAGCAGCTTAGGGGGGACCCAGTACTTC
TRBV2	many	TRBJ2-2	TRBD2	CASSDLLAGGPKAGELFF	TGTGCCAGCAGTGATTTACTAGCGGGAGGTCCGAAGGCCGGGGAGCTGTTTTTT
TRBV20-1	many	TRBJ2-2	TRBD2	CSARESGLAGRRELFF	TGCAGTGCTAGAGAATCAGGGCTAGCGGGCCGAAGGGAGCTGTTTTTT
TRBV7-6	NA	TRBJ2-3	NA	CASSEIVGFGTDTQYF	TGTGCCAGCAGCGAGATCGTAGGATTCGGGACAGATACGCAGTATTTT
TRBV20-1	many	TRBJ1-2	NA	CSATRPVDNYGYTF	TGCAGTGCTACCAGGCCGGTAGATAACTATGGCTACACCTTC
TRBV5-6	many	TRBJ2-1	NA	CASSPSKEAEDNEQFF	TGTGCCAGCAGCCCGAGCAAGGAGGCGGAAGACAATGAGCAGTTCTTC
TRBV7-3	many	TRBJ1-1	NA	CASSLYPGVGAFF	TGTGCCAGCAGCTTATATCCGGGGGTAGGAGCTTTCTTT
TRBV20-1	many	TRBJ1-1	NA	CTASWGNTEAFF	TGCACAGCATCATGGGGGAACACTGAAGCTTTCTTT
TRBV7-2	NA	TRBJ1-3	NA	CASSQDSPSGNTIYF	TGTGCCAGCAGCCAGGACAGTCCCTCTGGAAACACCATATATTTT
TRBV2	many	TRBJ1-2	NA	CASIRDGLGYGYTF	TGTGCCAGCATAAGGGACGGATTAGGTTATGGCTACACCTTC
TRBV5-5	few	TRBJ2-2	NA	CASSLQQTANTGELFF	TGTGCCAGCAGCTTGCAACAGACCGCGAACACCGGGGAGCTGTTTTTT
TRBV20-1	many	TRBJ1-6	NA	CSAARQAMSSYNSPLHF	TGCAGTGCAGCTCGACAGGCCATGAGCTCCTATAATTCACCCCTCCACTTT
TRBV7-9	many	TRBJ1-1	NA	CASSPKGGGTEAFF	TGTGCCAGCAGCCCAAAGGGGGGAGGGACTGAAGCTTTCTTT
TRBV7-2	few	TRBJ2-2	NA	CASSAIWGTTGELFF	TGTGCCAGCAGCGCTATTTGGGGCACCACCGGGGAGCTGTTTTTT
TRBV3-1	many	TRBJ1-2	NA	CASSQGEGYTF	TGTGCCAGCAGCCAAGGTGAGGGCTACACCTTC
TRBV7-8	many	TRBJ1-2	TRBD1	CASSARPGQVTLNYGYTF	TGTGCCAGCAGCGCTAGGCCGGGACAGGTTACCCTCAACTATGGCTACACCTTC
TRBV7-9	few	TRBJ1-1	TRBD1	CASSLGDSEAFF	TGTGCCAGCAGCTTAGGGGACAGTGAAGCTTTCTTT
TRBV5-1	many	TRBJ2-3	NA	CASSESTDTQYF	TGCGCCAGCAGCGAAAGCACAGATACGCAGTATTTT
TRBV12-3/TRBV12-4	NA	TRBJ2-1	TRBD2	CASSLFGLGSYNEQFF	TGTGCCAGCAGTTTATTCGGACTAGGGTCCTACAATGAGCAGTTCTTC
TRBV28	many	TRBJ2-7	TRBD1	CASSPNKGAVYEQYF	TGTGCCAGCAGCCCGAACAAGGGGGCCGTCTACGAGCAGTACTTC
TRBV10-3	many	TRBJ1-1	NA	CAINPYRDTEAFF	TGTGCCATTAACCCATACCGGGACACTGAAGCTTTCTTT
TRBV12-3/TRBV12-4	many	TRBJ2-2	NA	CASSSIGAELFF	TGTGCCAGCAGTTCCATAGGAGCGGAGCTGTTTTTT
TRBV29-1	many	TRBJ2-3	NA	CSVAGGPGIRTDTQYF	TGCAGCGTGGCCGGGGGTCCGGGAATAAGGACAGATACGCAGTATTTT
TRBV11-1	many	TRBJ2-3	NA	CASSPEPAESQYF	TGTGCCAGCAGCCCCGAGCCCGCTGAGTCGCAGTATTTT
TRBV28	many	TRBJ1-1	NA	CAIRNQAGGTEAFF	TGTGCCATCCGAAATCAAGCGGGGGGTACTGAAGCTTTCTTT
TRBV12-3/TRBV12-4	NA	TRBJ2-1	NA	CASSLRSSSYNEQFF	TGTGCCAGCAGTTTGCGGTCGAGCTCCTACAATGAGCAGTTCTTC
TRBV10-3	many	TRBJ2-7	NA	CAISEAERREQYF	TGTGCCATCAGTGAGGCAGAAAGACGCGAGCAGTACTTC
TRBV6-1	many	TRBJ2-1	NA	CAIQATPYNEQFF	TGTGCCATTCAGGCTACCCCCTACAATGAGCAGTTCTTC
TRBV15	many	TRBJ2-7	TRBD1	CATSTRDRVSEQYF	TGTGCCACCAGCACCCGGGACAGGGTTAGCGAGCAGTACTTC
TRBV12-3/TRBV12-4	many	TRBJ2-1	NA	CASSLHFNEQFF	TGTGCCAGCAGTTTACACTTCAATGAGCAGTTCTTC
TRBV7-2	few	TRBJ1-4	TRBD1	CASSPGGRSNEKLFF	TGTGCCAGCAGCCCAGGGGGCCGGTCTAATGAAAAACTGTTTTTT
TRBV7-9	many	TRBJ2-1	NA	CASSLAAWDEQFF	TGTGCCAGCAGCTTAGCCGCGTGGGATGAGCAGTTCTTC
TRBV19	many	TRBJ1-2	TRBD1	CASQQGALNYGYTF	TGTGCCAGTCAGCAGGGGGCGTTGAATTATGGCTACACCTTC
TRBV20-1	many	TRBJ2-5	NA	CSARDPDSDGKETQYF	TGCAGTGCTAGAGATCCAGATTCTGACGGAAAAGAGACCCAGTACTTC
TRBV3-1	many	TRBJ2-2	TRBD2	CASSQVAGPNTGELFF	TGTGCCAGCAGCCAGGTAGCGGGGCCCAACACCGGGGAGCTGTTTTTT
TRBV24-1	many	TRBJ2-1	TRBD2	CATSVGTSWNNEQFF	TGTGCCACCAGTGTCGGGACTAGCTGGAACAATGAGCAGTTCTTC
TRBV20-1	many	TRBJ2-3	NA	CSARSGDSPSTDTQYF	TGCAGTGCTAGATCCGGCGACAGCCCTAGCACAGATACGCAGTATTTT
TRBV10-3	many	TRBJ1-1	NA	CATALEINGGEAFF	TGTGCCACCGCCCTCGAGATAAACGGCGGTGAAGCTTTCTTT
TRBV9	many	TRBJ1-1	NA	CASSVAGGPGATEAFF	TGTGCCAGCAGCGTAGCTGGAGGACCGGGGGCCACTGAAGCTTTCTTT